A selection of T cell receptor beta chains follows, all from one sample in a study of cytotoxic CD8 clonotypes in ibrutinib-treated CLL. Only in-frame clones appear in the TCRdb table, and some are missing; sequencing was by immunoSEQ multiplex PCR. The profile shows nearly 85,000 clones, around 79% of them singletons. The source material was PBMCs, sampled after 12 months of ibrutinib treatment. Receptor source: a human donor with chronic lymphocytic leukemia. The CDR3 runs from the conserved cysteine through the conserved F or W. A D gene is named only where the DNA matches it firmly. Only some rows state a clone size, as once, few, many or a class for expanded clones.

abundance	d_gene	v_gene	j_gene	CDR3nt	CDR3aa
NA	NA	TRBV4-2	TRBJ1-5	TGTGCCAGCAGCCAAGACGGCTCGGGGAATCAGCCCCAGCATTTT	CASSQDGSGNQPQHF
NA	NA	TRBV9	TRBJ2-7	TGTGCCAGCAGCGTAGGGGCGACCGGAACTAACGGACAGCCGGGTGAGCAGTACTTC	CASSVGATGTNGQPGEQYF
NA	NA	TRBV5-1	TRBJ1-5	TGCGCCAGCGCTGACAGTGATCGCAATCAGCCCCAGCATTTT	CASADSDRNQPQHF
NA	NA	TRBV7-3	TRBJ2-5	TGTGCCAGCAGCTTCCAAGGGGGAGTGGGCCAAGAGACCCAGTACTTC	CASSFQGGVGQETQYF
NA	NA	TRBV28	TRBJ1-1	TGTGCCATAAGTATTTCCCGCAGGATTGCTGAAGCTTTCTTT	CAISISRRIAEAFF
NA	TRBD2	TRBV5-5	TRBJ2-5	TGTGCCAGCAGGAGACGGGGGGTCGGGGAGACCCAGTACTTC	CASRRRGVGETQYF
NA	NA	TRBV7-6	TRBJ2-1	TGTGCCAGCAGCTTTGGGGATGAGCAGTTCTTC	CASSFGDEQFF
NA	NA	TRBV2	TRBJ2-5	TGTGCCAGCAGTGTCACTCAAGAGACCCAGTACTTC	CASSVTQETQYF
NA	NA	TRBV7-2	TRBJ2-1	TGTGCCAGCAGCTTAGTTAGCTCGGTGGGACTCTACAATGAGCAGTTCTTC	CASSLVSSVGLYNEQFF
once	TRBD1	TRBV7-6	TRBJ2-1	TGTGCCAGCAGCTTAGGGGGACAGGGGCTAAATGAGCAGTTCTTC	CASSLGGQGLNEQFF
NA	TRBD1	TRBV28	TRBJ1-6	TGTGCCAGCAGACCAGGGGGGCCCGTTAAGCCCCTCCACTTT	CASRPGGPVKPLHF
once	NA	TRBV5-6	TRBJ2-5	TGTGCCAGCAGCTTGACCCGGGACACCCAAGAGACCCAGTACTTC	CASSLTRDTQETQYF
NA	NA	TRBV4-1	TRBJ1-5	TGCGCCAGCAGCCAAATAGACCTCCTCCCTAGCAATCAGCCCCAGCATTTT	CASSQIDLLPSNQPQHF
NA	NA	TRBV10-3	TRBJ2-2	TGTGCCATCAGTGAGCCCCGGGGCCTAGAAAACCCCCCCGGGGAGCTGTTTTTT	CAISEPRGLENPPGELFF
NA	NA	TRBV28	TRBJ2-4	TGTGCCAGCAGCGTCACCGGGCAAAACATTCAGTACTTC	CASSVTGQNIQYF
once	NA	TRBV11-3	TRBJ2-3	TGTGCCAGCAGCCCGGGCCTCAGCACAGATACGCAGTATTTT	CASSPGLSTDTQYF
NA	NA	TRBV10-3	TRBJ1-1	TGTGCCATCAGTGACTCCGGGTCGAACACTGAAGCTTTCTTT	CAISDSGSNTEAFF
NA	NA	TRBV9	TRBJ2-3	TGTGCCAGCAGCCCCCAAGGGAGGGATACGCAGTATTTT	CASSPQGRDTQYF
NA	TRBD1	TRBV5-1	TRBJ1-1	TGCGCCAGCAGCTCCCAGGGGGGGGCGGGCACTGAAGCTTTCTTT	CASSSQGGAGTEAFF
NA	NA	TRBV27	TRBJ1-1	TGTGCCAGCAGTTTCGAGACGGACGGAACTGAAGCTTTCTTT	CASSFETDGTEAFF
medium-sized	NA	TRBV18	TRBJ1-2	TGTGCCAGCTCACCAACCGGCTGGGATGGCTACACCTTC	CASSPTGWDGYTF
once	NA	TRBV7-8	TRBJ2-5	TGTGCCAGCAGCATAAAGAGGGGGGGAGAGACCCAGTACTTC	CASSIKRGGETQYF
many	TRBD1	TRBV5-4	TRBJ1-6	TGTGCCAGCAGCTTGGGGGGGGACGGACAGGTCCTCCACTTT	CASSLGGDGQVLHF
NA	NA	TRBV7-8	TRBJ2-7	TGTGCCAGCACCCTCCTAGGGGGTACTCCGGGGGAGCAGTACTTC	CASTLLGGTPGEQYF
many	TRBD1	TRBV18	TRBJ1-3	TGTGCCAGCTCGCCCGGACAGGGTGTGGGAAACACCATATATTTT	CASSPGQGVGNTIYF
NA	NA	TRBV19	TRBJ2-1	TGTGCCAGTAGTAGGTGGAGCTCCTACAATGAGCAGTTCTTC	CASSRWSSYNEQFF
NA	TRBD2	TRBV28	TRBJ2-3	TGTGCCAGCACCGCGGGACTAGTTGTAGATACGCAGTATTTT	CASTAGLVVDTQYF
NA	TRBD2	TRBV19	TRBJ2-3	TGTGCCAGTAGTATAGTCCTAGCGGGAGGGCCGGATACGCAGTATTTT	CASSIVLAGGPDTQYF
NA	TRBD2	TRBV6-1	TRBJ2-5	TGTGCCAGCAGTGAAGTTGGAGGGAGGGGAGAGACCCAGTACTTC	CASSEVGGRGETQYF
NA	NA	TRBV9	TRBJ2-3	TGTGCCAGCAGCCCATCCGGGGGATTCGGAAATACGCAGTATTTT	CASSPSGGFGNTQYF
once	NA	TRBV9	TRBJ1-4	TGTGCCAGCAGCGTAGGGTGGGTGGATAATGAAAAACTGTTTTTT	CASSVGWVDNEKLFF
NA	NA	TRBV21-1	TRBJ2-3	TGTGCCAGCAGCAAAGATTTGGCTAGCGGGAGACCAGATACGCAGTATTTT	CASSKDLASGRPDTQYF
NA	NA	TRBV6-5	TRBJ1-1	TGTGCCAGCAGTTACGACCCCCGACGTCCTCCTTTCTTT	CASSYDPRRPPFF
few	TRBD1	TRBV10-3	TRBJ1-1	TGTGCCATCACCGCGGGGACAGGCCTCATGAACACTGAAGCTTTCTTT	CAITAGTGLMNTEAFF
NA	NA	TRBV19	TRBJ2-2	TGTGCCTCGCGGGGCCAGGGCGGGGAGCTGTTTTTT	CASRGQGGELFF
NA	NA	TRBV6-5	TRBJ1-3	TGTGCCAGCACCCCCAATTACAAGGGAAACACCATATATTTT	CASTPNYKGNTIYF
NA	NA	TRBV11-2	TRBJ1-1	TGTGCCAGCAGCTTAGGGGGCCCCGTTGCTTTCTTT	CASSLGGPVAFF
NA	NA	TRBV29-1	TRBJ1-2	TGCAGCGTTGAGGTGCGGACTGGCTACACCTTC	CSVEVRTGYTF
NA	NA	TRBV10-3	TRBJ2-5	TGTGCCATCAGCCGGCCTGGGGAGACCCAGTACTTC	CAISRPGETQYF
NA	NA	TRBV7-3	TRBJ1-5	TGTGCCAGCAGCCCCGGGGAGGGGGAGCCCCAGCATTTT	CASSPGEGEPQHF
medium-sized	NA	TRBV27	TRBJ2-7	TGTGCCAGCAGTGGGTGGGGTTACGAGCAGTACTTC	CASSGWGYEQYF
few	NA	TRBV10-3	TRBJ2-7	TGTGCCATCGGGCGGCAGGACTCCTACGAGCAGTACTTC	CAIGRQDSYEQYF
once	TRBD2	TRBV4-3	TRBJ2-7	TGCGCCAGCAGCCCGGGAGGGGGAGCCTACGAGCAGTACTTC	CASSPGGGAYEQYF
NA	NA	TRBV11-3	TRBJ2-3	TGTGCCAGCAGCCCGGGAGCTGGGGCAGATACGCAGTATTTT	CASSPGAGADTQYF